The 3 T cell receptor beta chains reported below all come from one sample, sequenced in a study of T-cell reconstitution after alpha-beta-depleted transplantation in children. TCRbeta library preparation incorporated unique molecular identifiers. Each CDR3 protein gets one entry after TCRdb re-called the PCR reads with MiXCR. The sample lists under 750,000 distinct CDR3 sequences; 20% to 25% were seen once. Sequences were derived from PBMCs, mostly from graft donor cells, sampled 360 days after TCRalphabeta/CD19-depleted stem cell transplant. The source is a boy younger than two who had a stem cell transplant for acute myeloid leukemia, so the T cells may come from the graft donor.

The chain is built from TRBV18 and TRBJ1-1; D remains unclear. CDR3 length equals 16 residues. CDR1 is KGHSH, CDR2 LQKENI, per germline. Trimming shortened V by 3 bases and J by 0 bases, and 14 bases separated the two germline ends. The CDR3 region has the DNA TGTGCCAGCTCACCCATAAACAGTGAGATGAACACTGAAGCTTTCTTT. It yields the protein CASSPINSEMNTEAFF.

This clonotype has only a few counts. J is TRBJ2-3 and V is TRBV4-1; 10 bases fit TRBD2. V trimming: 4 bases; J trimming: 0 bases; junction bases outside the gene matches: 13. Germline assignment: CDR1 MGHRA and CDR2 YSYEKL. The CDR3 has 19 amino acids. CDR3 protein: CASSREGVILAGSTDTQYF. As DNA, the CDR3 is TGCGCCAGCAGCCGGGAGGGGGTTATACTAGCGGGGAGCACAGATACGCAGTATTTT.

This clonotype appeared many times. The chain carries TRBV20-1 and TRBJ2-7, with a weak D call TRBD2 (5 bases). Germline assignment: CDR1 DFQATT and CDR2 SNEGSKA (reference sequence). CDR3 length: 12 residues. The DNA of the CDR3 is TGCAGCGTAGGAGGCGCCTCCTACGAGCAGTACTTC. This codes for CSVGGASYEQYF.